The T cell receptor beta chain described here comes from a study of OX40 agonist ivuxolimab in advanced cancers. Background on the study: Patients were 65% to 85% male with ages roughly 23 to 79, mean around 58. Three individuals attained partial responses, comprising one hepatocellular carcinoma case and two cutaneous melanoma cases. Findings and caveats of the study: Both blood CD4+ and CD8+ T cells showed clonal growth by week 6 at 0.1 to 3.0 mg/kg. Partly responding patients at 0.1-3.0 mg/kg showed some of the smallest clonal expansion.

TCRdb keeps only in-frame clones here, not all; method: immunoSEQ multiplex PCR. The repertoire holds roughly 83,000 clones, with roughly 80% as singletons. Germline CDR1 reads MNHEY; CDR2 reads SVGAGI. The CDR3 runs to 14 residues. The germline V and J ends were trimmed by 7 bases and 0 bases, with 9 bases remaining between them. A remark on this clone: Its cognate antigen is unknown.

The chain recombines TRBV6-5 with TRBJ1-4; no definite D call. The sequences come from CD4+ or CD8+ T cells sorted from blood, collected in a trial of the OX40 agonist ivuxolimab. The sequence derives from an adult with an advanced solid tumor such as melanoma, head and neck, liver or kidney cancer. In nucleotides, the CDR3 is TGTGCCAGCAAGCTGCTTGCAACTAATGAAAAACTGTTTTTT. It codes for CASKLLATNEKLFF.